This entry concerns a single T cell receptor beta chain. Its antigen is as yet unknown. The junction and the germline gene differ at one end; a read error may be behind it. The input was about 500 ng total RNA; TCR beta cDNA was made from it with a constant-region primer. Employing slightly modified ARM-PCR, three nested multiplex PCR rounds were run, and these gave rise to the TCR beta libraries. The first two PCR rounds used TRBV1-TRBV30 forward primers with a C-beta reverse primer, 9 to 11 cycles each. TCRdb re-analysed the multiplex PCR reads in MiXCR, keeping a single row per CDR3 protein. This sample carries approximately 340,000 distinct CDR3 sequences, approximately 64% of them seen once, and the ten largest clones take 5.5% to 7%. Blood RNA was derived from unsorted whole blood, and germline DNA was extracted too. Patients were treatment-naive with chronic HBV infection. The sample belongs to a study of tumor-infiltrating lymphocytes in primary liver carcinoma.

Whole-study findings and limits: Overlap in tumor-adjacent and tumor-blood pairs fell below that of tumor region pairs. Against blood, tumors held a significantly higher top-250-clone fraction (p = 0.039).

This CDR3 comprises 11 residues. CDR1 and CDR2 from the germline V gene are SGHAT and FQNNGV. The sequencing sample was made of peripheral blood. The chain couples TRBV11-2 to TRBJ2-7, with unresolved D. The receptor was derived from a man aged 35-49 years with primary liver carcinoma and hepatitis B virus infection. For the CDR3, the DNA is TGTACCAGCAGATTGAGGTACGAGCAGTACTTC. Its protein is CTSRLRYEQYF.